The entry below gives a single T cell receptor (beta chain) sequence along with its context. Its antigen is unknown. Base qualities are not provided; no much larger clone lies one nucleotide away. Participants were included only if at least one PBMC sample before ART initiation and at least two post-ART samples were available. All participants with HIV were treated in the United States of America. Before DNA extraction, cryopreserved samples of about 1-10 million PBMC were thawed and washed. At the time of the earliest PBMC sample, participants with HIV were aged between about 23 and 54 years. PBMC samples were contributed by each participant from 1-4 timepoints before ART initiation and 2-8 timepoints after ART initiation, with a median of 7 samples. For every participant, serial HIV viral load, CD4+ T-cell count, ART history and demographic data were obtained. Genomic DNA was extracted from unsorted PBMC with a Qiagen kit on a QIAcube, processed in batches of 12 samples.

This entry comes from a study of long-term antiretroviral therapy in people with HIV (dated by TCRdb to the early 2020s). Notes on the research overall: The earliest samples were collected approximately a decade before the 2015 WHO recommendation for immediate ART, a period when ART was typically delayed until CD4 counts fell. A retrospective serial study tested whether ART initiation and durable HIV suppression were associated with changes in peripheral blood TRB repertoire composition and diversity. A total of 150 to 200 cryopreserved PBMC samples came from 25 to 30 adults with confirmed HIV infection and were collected serially over a mean of approximately 6 years (range 1-12). About 35% of the 30 participants with HIV were female. No cross-contamination during QIAcube processing was seen in test extractions of a monoclonal T-cell line run alongside around 31 polyclonal samples.

Sequencing of the TRB variable region was done with the immunoSEQ hsTCRB v3.0 assay at survey level resolution. The targeted TRB sequencing depth was roughly 40,000-50,000 T-cell genomes per sample. TRB libraries were pooled and sequenced on an Illumina MiSeq using a v3 150-cycle kit. From the authors' description of their analysis: Repertoire analysis was performed in R inside a reproducible Nextflow workflow that covered QC, data transformation and analysis. LymphoSeq2, an R package for AIRR-Seq data exploration, was used to implement custom analyses. A few samples yielding fewer than 5000 total TRB sequences were excluded, leaving 150 to 200 analyzed HIV repertoires. Among the approximately 190 retained HIV repertoires, 55 to 65 were collected before ART initiation and around 130 after ART initiation. Repertoires were downsampled to 5000 TRB nucleotide sequences, and summary statistics were averaged over 100 downsampling iterations. The analysis kept only TRB sequences whose CDR3 regions were at least seven amino acids long. Diversity was measured with a Shannon entropy-derived clonality score and the Gini coefficient. Repertoire networks linked the top 5000 CDR3 amino acid sequences whenever two sequences differed by an edit distance of one. For TRB CDR3 amino acid sequences, antigen specificity groups and MHC restriction were predicted with GLIPH2. CDR3 amino acid sequences were matched against VDJdb and McPAS-TCR to flag known CMV, EBV, HIV or tissue antigen associations. Pre-ART, post-ART and control groups were compared with Wilcoxon signed-rank tests and Holm-Bonferroni correction. TCRdb took this table from immuneACCESS and kept in-frame rearrangements with V and J called. Such tables lack part of the clones; where checked against another copy, unresolved V genes explain under half of the gap, and the rest is unexplained. V, J and clone size were drawn from that table, and D and trimming were deduced from the DNA. This sample is represented by about 21,000 clones; around nine tenths of them were singletons. The ten biggest clones cover just over 8% of the sample.

Points the paper makes about the study in general: Because pre-ART samples had limited cell numbers, profiling was done on unsorted PBMC rather than on sorted CD4+ and CD8+ T cells. The repertoire was dominated across all time points by expanded TRB clones identified before ART initiation, although this dominance was seen to fluctuate and to decrease in many PLHIV after ART. A significant increase in TRB diversity was found to be associated with ART initiation, although TRB diversity was observed to remain significantly below that of transplant donor controls even after long-term ART. The samples span the years 2004 to 2017, and the ART regimens used at that time may not be as effective as current regimens. Inferences about post-ART repertoire changes are limited because no data were available on ART adherence, viral resistance or therapy changes. Because PBMC availability was limited, only the TCR beta chain was sequenced, with no alpha chain pairing. HIV repertoires had narrower CDR3 length ranges than controls, and the network structure suggested an antigen-experienced repertoire that shifted only slightly toward naive after ART.

This receptor was taken from a man younger than 35 with HIV. This specimen consisted of unsorted PBMCs, obtained 0.2 years before starting antiretroviral therapy.

The CDR3 corresponds to CASSPGLGGNTEAFF. The bases are TGTGCCAGCAGCCCAGGTCTCGGGGGTAACACTGAAGCTTTCTTT. The V and J genes are TRBV11-3 and TRBJ1-1; the D gene is possibly TRBD1, with 5 bases matching. From a lookup of the germline V gene, CDR1 and CDR2 are SGHNT and YENEEA. The CDR3 holds 15 amino acids from the cysteine to the phenylalanine. Left in the record is the CDR3 DNA by itself, 45 bases read in frame from the first base. V is reduced by 5 bases and J by 2 bases, leaving a spacing of 15 bases between them.